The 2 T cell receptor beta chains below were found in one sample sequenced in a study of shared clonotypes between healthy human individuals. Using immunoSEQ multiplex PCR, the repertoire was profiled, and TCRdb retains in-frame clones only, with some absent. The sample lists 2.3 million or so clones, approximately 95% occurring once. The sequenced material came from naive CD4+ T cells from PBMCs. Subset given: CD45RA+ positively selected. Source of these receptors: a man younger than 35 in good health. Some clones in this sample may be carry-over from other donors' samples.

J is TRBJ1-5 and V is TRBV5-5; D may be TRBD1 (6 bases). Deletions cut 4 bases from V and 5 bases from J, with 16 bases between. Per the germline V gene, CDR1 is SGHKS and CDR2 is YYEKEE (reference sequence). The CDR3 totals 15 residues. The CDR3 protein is CASSLVWGRDQPQHF. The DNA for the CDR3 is TGTGCCAGCAGCCTTGTCTGGGGGCGGGATCAGCCCCAGCATTTT. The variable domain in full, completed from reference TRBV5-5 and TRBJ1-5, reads DAGVTQSPTHLIKTRGQQVTLRCSPISGHKSVSWYQQVLGQGPQFIFQYYEKEERGRGNFPDRFSARQFPNYSSELNVNALLLGDSALYLCASSLVWGRDQPQHFGDGTRLSIL.

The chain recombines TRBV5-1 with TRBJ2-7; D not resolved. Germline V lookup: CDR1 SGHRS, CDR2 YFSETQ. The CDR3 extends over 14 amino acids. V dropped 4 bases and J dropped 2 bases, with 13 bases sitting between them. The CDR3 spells CASSLTSPTYEQYF. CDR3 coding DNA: TGCGCCAGCAGCCTGACCAGCCCGACCTACGAGCAGTACTTC.